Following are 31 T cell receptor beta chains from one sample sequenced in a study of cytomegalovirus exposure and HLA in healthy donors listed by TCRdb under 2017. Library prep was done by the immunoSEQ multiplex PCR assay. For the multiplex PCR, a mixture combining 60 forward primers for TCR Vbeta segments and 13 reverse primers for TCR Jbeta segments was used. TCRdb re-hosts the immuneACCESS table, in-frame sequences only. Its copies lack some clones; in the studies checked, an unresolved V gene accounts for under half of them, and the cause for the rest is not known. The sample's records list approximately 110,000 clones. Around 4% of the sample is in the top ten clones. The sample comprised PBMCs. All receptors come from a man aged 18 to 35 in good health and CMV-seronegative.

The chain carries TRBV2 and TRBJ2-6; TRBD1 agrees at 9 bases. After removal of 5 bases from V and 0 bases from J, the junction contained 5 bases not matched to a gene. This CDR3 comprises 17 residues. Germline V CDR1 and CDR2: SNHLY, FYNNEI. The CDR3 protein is CASSPGTGHSGANVLTF. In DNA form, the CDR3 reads TGTGCCAGCAGTCCCGGGACAGGGCACTCTGGGGCCAACGTCCTGACTTTC.

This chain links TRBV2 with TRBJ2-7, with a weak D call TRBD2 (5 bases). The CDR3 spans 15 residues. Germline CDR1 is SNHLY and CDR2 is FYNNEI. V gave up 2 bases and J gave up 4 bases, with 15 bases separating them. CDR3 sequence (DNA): TGTGCCAGCAGTGAAAACGCCGGGAAACTATACGAGCAGTACTTC. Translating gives CASSENAGKLYEQYF.

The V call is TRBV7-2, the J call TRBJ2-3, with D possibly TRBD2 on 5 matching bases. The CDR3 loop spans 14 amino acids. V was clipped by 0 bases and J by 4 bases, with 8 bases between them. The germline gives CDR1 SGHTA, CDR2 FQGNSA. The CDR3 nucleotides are TGTGCCAGCAGCTTAGCGGGAGTCCCAGATACGCAGTATTTT. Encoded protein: CASSLAGVPDTQYF.

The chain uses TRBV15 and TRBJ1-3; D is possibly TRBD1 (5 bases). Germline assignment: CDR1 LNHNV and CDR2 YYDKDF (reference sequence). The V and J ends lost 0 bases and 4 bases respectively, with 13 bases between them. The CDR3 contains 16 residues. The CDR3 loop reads CATSRDPGAGGNTIYF. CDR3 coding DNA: TGTGCCACCAGCAGAGATCCTGGGGCTGGAGGAAACACCATATATTTT. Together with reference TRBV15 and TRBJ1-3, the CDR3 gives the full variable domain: DAMVIQNPRYQVTQFGKPVTLSCSQTLNHNVMYWYQQKSSQAPKLLFHYYDKDFNNEADTPDNFQSRRPNTSFCFLDIRSPGLGDTAMYLCATSRDPGAGGNTIYFGEGSWLTVV.

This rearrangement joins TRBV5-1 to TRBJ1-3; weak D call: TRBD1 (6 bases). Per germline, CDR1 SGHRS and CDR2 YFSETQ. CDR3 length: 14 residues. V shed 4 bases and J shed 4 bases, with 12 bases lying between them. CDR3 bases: TGCGCCAGCAGCCCAGGGGACATCGGAAACACCATATATTTT. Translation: CASSPGDIGNTIYF. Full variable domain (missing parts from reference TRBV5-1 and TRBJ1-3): KAGVTQTPRYLIKTRGQQVTLSCSPISGHRSVSWYQQTPGQGLQFLFEYFSETQRNKGNFPGRFSGRQFSNSRSEMNVSTLELGDSALYLCASSPGDIGNTIYFGEGSWLTVV.

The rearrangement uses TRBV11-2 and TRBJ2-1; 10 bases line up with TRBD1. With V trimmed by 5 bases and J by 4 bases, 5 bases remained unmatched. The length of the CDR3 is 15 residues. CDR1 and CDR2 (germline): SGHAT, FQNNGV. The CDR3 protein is CASSKTGGSYNEQFF. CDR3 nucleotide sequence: TGTGCCAGCAGCAAGACAGGGGGCTCATACAATGAGCAGTTCTTC.

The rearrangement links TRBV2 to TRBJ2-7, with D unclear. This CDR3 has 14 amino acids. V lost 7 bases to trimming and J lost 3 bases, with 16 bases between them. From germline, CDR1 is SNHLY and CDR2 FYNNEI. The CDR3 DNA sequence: TGTGCCAGCAACCCCCACCTCGGTAACTACGAGCAGTACTTC. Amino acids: CASNPHLGNYEQYF.

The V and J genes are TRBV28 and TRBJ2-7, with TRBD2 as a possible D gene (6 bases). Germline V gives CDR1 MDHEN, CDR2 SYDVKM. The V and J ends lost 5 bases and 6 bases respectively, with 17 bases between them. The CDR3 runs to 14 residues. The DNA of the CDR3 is TGTGCCAGCAGTCACACCCCGTTGGGGGGCGAGCAGTACTTC. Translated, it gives CASSHTPLGGEQYF.

The DNA of the CDR3 is TGCGCCAGCAGCCAAGTAGCGGGGGTTACCTACGAGCAGTACTTC. Translation: CASSQVAGVTYEQYF. This sequence joins TRBV4-1 and TRBJ2-7, with TRBD2 matching over 9 bases. The V gene's germline CDR1 is MGHRA and CDR2 YSYEKL. This CDR3 has 15 residues. V dropped 1 base and J dropped 2; count of bases not matched to a gene: 3.

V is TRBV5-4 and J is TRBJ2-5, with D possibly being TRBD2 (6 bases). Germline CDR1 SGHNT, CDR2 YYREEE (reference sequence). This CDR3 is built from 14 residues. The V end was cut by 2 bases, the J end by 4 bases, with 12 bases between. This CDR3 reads CASSFVLGGETQYF. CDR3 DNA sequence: TGTGCCAGCAGCTTCGTGTTGGGAGGAGAGACCCAGTACTTC.

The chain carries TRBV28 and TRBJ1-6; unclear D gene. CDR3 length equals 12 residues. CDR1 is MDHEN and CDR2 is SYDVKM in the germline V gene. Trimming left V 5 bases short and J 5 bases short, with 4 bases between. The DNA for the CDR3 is TGTGCCAGCAGTGTAAATAATTCACCCCTCCACTTT. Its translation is CASSVNNSPLHF. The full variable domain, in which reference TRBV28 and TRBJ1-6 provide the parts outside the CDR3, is DVKVTQSSRYLVKRTGEKVFLECVQDMDHENMFWYRQDPGLGLRLIYFSYDVKMKEKGDIPEGYSVSREKKERFSLILESASTNQTSMYLCASSVNNSPLHFGNGTRLTVT.

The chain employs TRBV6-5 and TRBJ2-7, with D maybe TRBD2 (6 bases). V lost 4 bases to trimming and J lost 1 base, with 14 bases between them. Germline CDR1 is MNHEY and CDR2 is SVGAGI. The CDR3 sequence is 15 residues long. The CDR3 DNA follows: TGTGCCAGCAGTTTGGGATCTAGCGCTTCCTACGAGCAGTACTTC. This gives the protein CASSLGSSASYEQYF.

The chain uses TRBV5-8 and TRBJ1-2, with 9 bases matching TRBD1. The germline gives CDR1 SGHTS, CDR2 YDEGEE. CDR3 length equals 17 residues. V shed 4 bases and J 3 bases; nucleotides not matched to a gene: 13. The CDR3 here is CASSLTITGGADYGYTF. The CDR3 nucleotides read TGTGCCAGCAGCCTAACCATAACAGGGGGCGCGGACTATGGCTACACCTTC.

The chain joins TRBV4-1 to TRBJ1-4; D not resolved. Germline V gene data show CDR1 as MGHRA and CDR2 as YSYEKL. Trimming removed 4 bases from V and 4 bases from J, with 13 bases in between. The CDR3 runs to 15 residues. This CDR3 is CASSPQTGNNEKLFF. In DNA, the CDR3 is TGCGCCAGCAGCCCCCAGACGGGGAATAATGAAAAACTGTTTTTT.

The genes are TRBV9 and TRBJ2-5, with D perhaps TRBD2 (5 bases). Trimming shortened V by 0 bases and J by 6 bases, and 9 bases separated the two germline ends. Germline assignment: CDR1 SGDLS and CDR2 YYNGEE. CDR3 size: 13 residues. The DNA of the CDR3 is TGTGCCAGCAGCGTAGGAGGGTCTCAGACCCAGTACTTC. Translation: CASSVGGSQTQYF.

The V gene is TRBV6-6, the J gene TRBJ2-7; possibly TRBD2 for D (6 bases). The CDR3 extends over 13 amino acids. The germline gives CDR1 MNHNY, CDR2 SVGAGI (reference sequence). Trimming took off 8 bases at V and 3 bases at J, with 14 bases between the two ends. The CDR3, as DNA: TGTGCCAGCGTATCGGGAGTAAACTACGAGCAGTACTTC. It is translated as CASVSGVNYEQYF.

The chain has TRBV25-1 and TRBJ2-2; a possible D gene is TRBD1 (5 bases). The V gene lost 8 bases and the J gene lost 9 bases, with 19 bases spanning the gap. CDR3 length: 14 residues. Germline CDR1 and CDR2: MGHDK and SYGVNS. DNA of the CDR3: TGTGCCAGCCAAGAAGACAGTGGTGGGTGGGAGCTGTTTTTT. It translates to CASQEDSGGWELFF.

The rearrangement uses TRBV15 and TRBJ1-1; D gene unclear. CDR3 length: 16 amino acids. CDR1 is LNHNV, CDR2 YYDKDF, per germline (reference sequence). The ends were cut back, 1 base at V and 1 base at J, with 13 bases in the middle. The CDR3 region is CATSRGYRFENTEAFF. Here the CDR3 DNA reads TGTGCCACCAGCAGAGGTTATAGATTTGAGAACACTGAAGCTTTCTTT. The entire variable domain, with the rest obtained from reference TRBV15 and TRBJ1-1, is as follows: DAMVIQNPRYQVTQFGKPVTLSCSQTLNHNVMYWYQQKSSQAPKLLFHYYDKDFNNEADTPDNFQSRRPNTSFCFLDIRSPGLGDTAMYLCATSRGYRFENTEAFFGQGTRLTVV.

CDR3 sequence reads: CASSLGLGGTNYGYTF. For the CDR3, the DNA is TGTGCCAGCAGCTTAGGATTGGGGGGAACTAACTATGGCTACACCTTC. The chain has TRBV7-9 and TRBJ1-2; D possibly corresponds to TRBD1 (5 bases). The CDR3 is made up of 16 amino acids. The V end was cut by 1 base, the J end by 0 bases, with 12 bases between. Germline V gives CDR1 SEHNR, CDR2 FQNEAQ (reference sequence).

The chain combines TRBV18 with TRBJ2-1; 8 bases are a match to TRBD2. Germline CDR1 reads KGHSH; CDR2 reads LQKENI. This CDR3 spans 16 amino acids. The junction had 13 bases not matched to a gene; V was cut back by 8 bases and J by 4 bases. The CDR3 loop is CASAGTGGTFYNEQFF. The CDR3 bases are TGTGCCAGCGCGGGGACGGGAGGGACTTTTTACAATGAGCAGTTCTTC.

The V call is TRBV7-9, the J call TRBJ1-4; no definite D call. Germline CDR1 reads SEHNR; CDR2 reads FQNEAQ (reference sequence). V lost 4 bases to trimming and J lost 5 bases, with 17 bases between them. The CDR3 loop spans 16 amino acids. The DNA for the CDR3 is TGTGCCAGCAGCTCGGGAGTAAATTCAGGCAATGAAAAACTGTTTTTT. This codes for CASSSGVNSGNEKLFF.

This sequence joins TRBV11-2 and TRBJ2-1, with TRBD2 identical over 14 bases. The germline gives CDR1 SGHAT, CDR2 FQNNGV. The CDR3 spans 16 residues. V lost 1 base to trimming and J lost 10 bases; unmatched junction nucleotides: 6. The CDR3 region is CASSLVRGLAGVEQFF. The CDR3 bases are TGTGCCAGCAGCTTAGTCCGGGGACTAGCGGGAGTAGAGCAGTTCTTC.

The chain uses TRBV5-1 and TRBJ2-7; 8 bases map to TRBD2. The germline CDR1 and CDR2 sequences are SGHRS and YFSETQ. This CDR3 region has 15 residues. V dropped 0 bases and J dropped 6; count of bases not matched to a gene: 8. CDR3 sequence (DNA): TGCGCCAGCAGCTTGGCCTCGGGGGGGGGCAGCGAGCAGTACTTC. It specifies CASSLASGGGSEQYF.

CDR3 bases: TGTGCCAGCAGCTCGGGGGGCCGCGAGCAGTACTTC. Protein: CASSSGGREQYF. The J gene is TRBJ2-7, the V gene TRBV7-9; the D gene is possibly TRBD2 (7 bases). V lost 4 bases and J 6 bases, leaving 10 bases between the germline ends. CDR3 length: 12 residues. Germline V gene sequence: CDR1 SEHNR, CDR2 FQNEAQ (reference sequence).

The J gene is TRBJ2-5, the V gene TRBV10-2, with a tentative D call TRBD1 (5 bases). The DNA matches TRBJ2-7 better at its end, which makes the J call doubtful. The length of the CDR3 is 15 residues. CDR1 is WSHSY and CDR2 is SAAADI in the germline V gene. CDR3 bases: TGCGCCAGCAGGGCCCGACAGACGCGCTCCTACGAGCAGTACTTC. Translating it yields CASRARQTRSYEQYF.

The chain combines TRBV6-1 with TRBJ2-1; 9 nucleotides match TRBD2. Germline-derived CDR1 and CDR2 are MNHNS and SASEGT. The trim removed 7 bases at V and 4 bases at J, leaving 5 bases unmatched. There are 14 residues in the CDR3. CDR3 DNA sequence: TGTGCCAGCACGGCTAGCGGGGATTACAATGAGCAGTTCTTC. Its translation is CASTASGDYNEQFF.

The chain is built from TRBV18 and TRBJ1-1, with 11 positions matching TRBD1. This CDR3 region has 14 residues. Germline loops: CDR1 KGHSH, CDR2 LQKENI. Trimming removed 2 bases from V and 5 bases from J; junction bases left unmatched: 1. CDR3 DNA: TGTGCCAGCTCACCAGGGGACAGGGGGACTGAAGCTTTCTTT. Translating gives CASSPGDRGTEAFF.

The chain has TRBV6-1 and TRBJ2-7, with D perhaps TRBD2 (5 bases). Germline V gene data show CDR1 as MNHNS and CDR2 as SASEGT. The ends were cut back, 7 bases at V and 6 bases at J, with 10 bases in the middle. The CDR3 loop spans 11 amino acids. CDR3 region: CASTSEGEQYF. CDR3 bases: TGTGCCAGCACCTCCGAGGGCGAGCAGTACTTC.

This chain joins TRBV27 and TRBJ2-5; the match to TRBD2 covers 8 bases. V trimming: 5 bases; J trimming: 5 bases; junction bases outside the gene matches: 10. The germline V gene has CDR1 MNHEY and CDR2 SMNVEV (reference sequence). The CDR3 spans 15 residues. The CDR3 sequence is CASSIFSGVGETQYF. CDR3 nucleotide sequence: TGTGCCAGCAGTATATTTAGCGGGGTAGGGGAGACCCAGTACTTC.

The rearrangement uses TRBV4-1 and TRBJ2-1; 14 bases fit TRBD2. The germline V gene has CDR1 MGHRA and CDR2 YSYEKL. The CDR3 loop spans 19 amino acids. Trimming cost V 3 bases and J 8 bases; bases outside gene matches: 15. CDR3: CASSHPGLAGARESDEQFF. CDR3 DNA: TGCGCCAGCAGCCACCCGGGACTAGCGGGGGCACGCGAGTCAGATGAGCAGTTCTTC.

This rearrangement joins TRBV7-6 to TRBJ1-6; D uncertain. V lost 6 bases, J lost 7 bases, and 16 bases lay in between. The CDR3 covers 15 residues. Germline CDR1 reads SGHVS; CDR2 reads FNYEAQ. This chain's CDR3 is CASSSRETENSPLHF. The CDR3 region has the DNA TGTGCCAGCAGTTCCCGGGAAACCGAGAATTCACCCCTCCACTTT.